The 29 T cell receptor beta chains given below trace back to one sample, sequenced in a study of OX40 agonist ivuxolimab in advanced cancers. The protocol was immunoSEQ multiplex PCR, while the TCRdb copy is restricted to in-frame clones and leaves out a portion. The sample includes about 53,000 clones, roughly 80% of them seen just once. The specimen was CD4+ or CD8+ T cells sorted from blood, collected in a trial of the OX40 agonist ivuxolimab. These receptors were collected from an adult with an advanced solid tumor such as melanoma, head and neck, liver or kidney cancer.

The rearrangement joins TRBV5-1 to TRBJ1-3; perhaps TRBD1 as D (5 bases). CDR1 and CDR2 (germline): SGHRS, YFSETQ. The CDR3 sequence is 15 residues long. Trimming removed 5 bases from V and 0 bases from J, with 12 bases in between. CDR3 amino acids: CASSQTASSGNTIYF. CDR3 nucleotide sequence: TGCGCCAGCAGTCAGACAGCCAGCTCTGGAAACACCATATATTTT.

The chain carries TRBV2 and TRBJ2-1; 16 bases are a match to TRBD2. In germline, CDR1 is SNHLY, CDR2 FYNNEI. This CDR3 has 14 residues. V was pared by 5 bases and J by 10 bases, with 2 bases of the junction left unmatched. The CDR3 spells CASSRGLAGGEQFF. The CDR3 coding sequence is TGTGCCAGCAGTCGGGGACTAGCGGGAGGGGAGCAGTTCTTC.

V usage is TRBV6-5 and J usage is TRBJ1-5; D not resolved. Deletions cut 5 bases from V and 7 bases from J, with 9 bases between. CDR3 length: 12 amino acids. In germline, CDR1 is MNHEY, CDR2 SVGAGI. The CDR3 reads CASSGPVQPQHF. The DNA of the CDR3 is TGTGCCAGCAGTGGCCCGGTGCAGCCCCAGCATTTT.

The chain employs TRBV7-2 and TRBJ1-1; D call uncertain. The germline gives CDR1 SGHTA, CDR2 FQGNSA. V lost 6 bases and J lost 0, with 5 bases in between. The CDR3 covers 12 residues. The CDR3, as DNA: TGTGCCAGCAGACCGGTGAACACTGAAGCTTTCTTT. The encoded protein is CASRPVNTEAFF.

The chain recombines TRBV19 with TRBJ2-7; TRBD2 matches 8 bases. J was trimmed by 1 base and V by 4 bases; bases with no gene match: 3. The CDR3 totals 14 residues. Germline CDR1 and CDR2: LNHDA and SQIVND (reference sequence). CDR3 bases: TGTGCCAGTAGTACCATAGCGGGATCCTACGAGCAGTACTTC. Its protein product is CASSTIAGSYEQYF.

The rearrangement uses TRBV11-3 and TRBJ2-3; a weak D match, TRBD2 (6 bases). With 3 bases removed from V and 3 bases from J, the gap between germline ends came to 13 bases. The CDR3 covers 15 residues. Germline V gene sequence: CDR1 SGHNT, CDR2 YENEEA. CDR3 amino acids: CASSLTSRATDTQYF. Written as DNA, the CDR3 is TGTGCCAGCAGCTTGACTAGTCGGGCTACAGATACGCAGTATTTT.

The chain's CDR3 is CASSSDRGRGDTQYF. The CDR3 DNA is TGCGCCAGCAGCTCGGACAGGGGGCGAGGGGATACGCAGTATTTT. The chain employs TRBV5-1 and TRBJ2-3; 11 bases fit TRBD1. This CDR3 comprises 15 residues. In germline, CDR1 is SGHRS, CDR2 YFSETQ. After removal of 3 bases from V and 6 bases from J, the junction contained 6 bases not matched to a gene.

J is TRBJ2-7 and V is TRBV5-1; the D is unclear. Germline loops: CDR1 SGHRS, CDR2 YFSETQ. With 3 bases removed from V and 1 base from J, the gap between germline ends came to 11 bases. The CDR3 loop spans 14 amino acids. The CDR3 protein is CASSSQTDSYEQYF. In DNA, the CDR3 is TGCGCCAGCAGCTCACAAACTGATTCCTACGAGCAGTACTTC.

The sample holds a few counts of this clone. V and J are TRBV6-5 and TRBJ2-5; 7 bases line up with TRBD1. Germline CDR1 and CDR2: MNHEY and SVGAGI. V shed 8 bases, J shed 2 bases, and the junction held 5 bases outside the gene matches. The CDR3 totals 13 residues. CDR3 sequence reads: CASRDSWQETQYF. The DNA for the CDR3 is TGTGCCAGCCGGGACAGCTGGCAAGAGACCCAGTACTTC.

The chain uses TRBV5-4 and TRBJ2-2, with D tentatively TRBD1 or TRBD2 (5 bases each). V was clipped by 4 bases and J by 6 bases, with 19 bases between them. Germline V lookup: CDR1 SGHNT, CDR2 YYREEE (reference sequence). The CDR3 is 16 amino acids. The CDR3 nucleotides read TGTGCCAGCAGCCTCCCCCGCCTGAGGGGATCCGGGGAGCTGTTTTTT. Translated, it gives CASSLPRLRGSGELFF.

Of note for this clone: One end of the junction fails to match germline, which may point to a read error. The chain joins TRBV7-9 to TRBJ1-6; D gene unclear. The CDR3 loop spans 12 amino acids. Per the germline V gene, CDR1 is SEHNR and CDR2 is FQNEAQ (reference sequence). Here the CDR3 DNA reads TGTGCCAGCAGCTTAGGACCGGCGCGGGTACGCTTT. Translation: CASSLGPARVRF.

The chain is built from TRBV5-6 and TRBJ2-6; 10 nucleotides align to TRBD2. CDR3 size: 19 residues. Trimming took 3 bases from V and 0 from J; bases not matched to a gene: 9. Germline V lookup: CDR1 SGHDT, CDR2 YYEEEE. The CDR3 DNA is TGTGCCAGCAGCTCGCTGCGGACTAGCGGAAGCTCTGGGGCCAACGTCCTGACTTTC. This sequence encodes CASSSLRTSGSSGANVLTF.

This chain uses TRBV27 with TRBJ2-5; 8 nucleotides agree with TRBD1. CDR1 is MNHEY, CDR2 SMNVEV, per germline (reference sequence). V was clipped by 5 bases and J by 2 bases; unmatched bases: 13. CDR3 length: 17 residues. In DNA, the CDR3 is TGTGCCAGCAGTCCAAACCGACAGGGGATGACGCAAGAGACCCAGTACTTC. Its translation: CASSPNRQGMTQETQYF.

The chain joins TRBV5-1 to TRBJ2-7; TRBD2 is a possible D gene (5 bases). The CDR3 is 14 residues long. CDR1 and CDR2 from the germline V gene are SGHRS and YFSETQ. Trimming took off 1 base at V and 2 bases at J, with 10 bases between the two ends. In nucleotides, the CDR3 is TGCGCCAGCAGCTTGATAGGGAGTGCCTACGAGCAGTACTTC. It specifies CASSLIGSAYEQYF.

The chain recombines TRBV19 with TRBJ2-4; 11 bases are shared with TRBD2. The CDR3 is made up of 16 amino acids. V lost 4 bases to trimming and J lost 2 bases; unmatched junction nucleotides: 4. Germline CDR1 is LNHDA and CDR2 is SQIVND (reference sequence). The CDR3 nucleotides read TGTGCCAGTAGTAGCTCTAGCGGGGGGCCCAAAAACATTCAGTACTTC. Residues: CASSSSSGGPKNIQYF.

J is TRBJ1-5 and V is TRBV11-3; TRBD1 agrees at 9 bases. V was pared by 5 bases and J by 5 bases, with 7 bases of the junction left unmatched. This CDR3 region has 15 residues. The germline gives CDR1 SGHNT, CDR2 YENEEA. The CDR3 here is CASSARTGEDQPQHF. CDR3 bases: TGTGCCAGCAGCGCCCGGACAGGGGAGGATCAGCCCCAGCATTTT. The full variable domain, rest sourced from reference TRBV11-3 and TRBJ1-5, is EAGVVQSPRYKIIEKKQPVAFWCNPISGHNTLYWYLQNLGQGPELLIRYENEEAVDDSQLPKDRFSAERLKGVDSTLKIQPAELGDSAVYLCASSARTGEDQPQHFGDGTRLSIL.

In its sample, this clone was seen once. V gene TRBV11-2 combines with J gene TRBJ1-2; D unclear. CDR3 size: 15 residues. Germline V lookup: CDR1 SGHAT, CDR2 FQNNGV. The V gene lost 1 base and the J gene lost 2 bases, with 11 bases spanning the gap. CDR3 amino acids: CASSLAQQRNYGYTF. For the CDR3, the DNA is TGTGCCAGCAGCTTAGCACAACAGAGAAACTATGGCTACACCTTC.

The chain carries TRBV6-5 and TRBJ2-1, with 12 positions matching TRBD2. Per the germline V gene, CDR1 is MNHEY and CDR2 is SVGAGI. This CDR3 has 15 residues. The junction had 3 bases not matched to a gene; V was cut back by 4 bases and J by 5 bases. CDR3 coding DNA: TGTGCCAGCAGTTTCCTAGCGGGAGGGAACAATGAGCAGTTCTTC. Its protein is CASSFLAGGNNEQFF.

The V call is TRBV5-1, the J call TRBJ2-7; 9 nucleotides agree with TRBD2. With V trimmed by 2 bases and J by 3 bases, 9 bases remained unmatched. This CDR3 has 16 residues. Germline assignment: CDR1 SGHRS and CDR2 YFSETQ. The DNA for the CDR3 is TGCGCCAGCAGCTTAGCGCCCGGGACTAGCAACTACGAGCAGTACTTC. As protein: CASSLAPGTSNYEQYF.

The genes are TRBV19 and TRBJ1-6; D not resolved. CDR3 length: 13 residues. Germline values: CDR1 LNHDA, CDR2 SQIVND (reference sequence). Trimming took off 7 bases at V and 4 bases at J, with 8 bases between the two ends. The CDR3 loop reads CASTPGYNSPLHF. CDR3 DNA sequence: TGTGCCAGTACTCCCGGGTATAATTCACCCCTCCACTTT.

This clone was detected only once. The chain couples TRBV11-3 to TRBJ2-1, with TRBD2 as a possible D gene (5 bases). Germline CDR1 SGHNT, CDR2 YENEEA. The CDR3 loop spans 16 amino acids. The germline V and J ends were trimmed by 5 bases and 0 bases, with 14 bases remaining between them. This CDR3 is CASSGETTYSYNEQFF. DNA for the CDR3: TGTGCCAGCAGCGGAGAGACTACTTACTCCTACAATGAGCAGTTCTTC. The variable domain in full, with the rest retrieved from reference TRBV11-3 and TRBJ2-1, is EAGVVQSPRYKIIEKKQPVAFWCNPISGHNTLYWYLQNLGQGPELLIRYENEEAVDDSQLPKDRFSAERLKGVDSTLKIQPAELGDSAVYLCASSGETTYSYNEQFFGPGTRLTVL.

The chain carries TRBV25-1 and TRBJ1-1; the D is unclear. Germline lookup yields CDR1 MGHDK and CDR2 SYGVNS. Trimming removed 2 bases from V and 1 base from J, with 5 bases in between. The CDR3 contains 13 residues. The CDR3 DNA is TGTGCCAGCAGTGAACCGAGGAACACTGAAGCTTTCTTT. Protein sequence: CASSEPRNTEAFF. Full variable domain (missing parts from reference TRBV25-1 and TRBJ1-1): EADIYQTPRYLVIGTGKKITLECSQTMGHDKMYWYQQDPGMELHLIHYSYGVNSTEKGDLSSESTVSRIRTEHFPLTLESARPSHTSQYLCASSEPRNTEAFFGQGTRLTVV.

Within the sample, this clone is medium-sized. The rearrangement links TRBV19 to TRBJ1-5; D is possibly TRBD1 (6 bases). The V gene's germline CDR1 is LNHDA and CDR2 SQIVND (reference sequence). The CDR3 has 15 residues. The V gene lost 5 bases and the J gene lost 3 bases, with 14 bases spanning the gap. CDR3 nucleotide sequence: TGTGCCAGTAGTCCTCCGAGGGGGTCCAATCAGCCCCAGCATTTT. Its translation: CASSPPRGSNQPQHF.

The rearrangement links TRBV7-8 to TRBJ2-3; D is unresolved. Per the germline V gene, CDR1 is SGHVS and CDR2 is FQNEAQ. With 3 bases removed from V and 0 bases from J, the gap between germline ends came to 13 bases. The CDR3 is made up of 16 amino acids. The CDR3 coding sequence is TGTGCCAGCAGCTTTGCCCCCCGGTCTAGCACAGATACGCAGTATTTT. Translated, it gives CASSFAPRSSTDTQYF.

This clone occurred a few times. This sequence joins TRBV13 and TRBJ2-1; maybe TRBD2 (5 bases). Germline loops: CDR1 PRHDT, CDR2 FYEKMQ (reference sequence). CDR3 length: 14 residues. The germline V and J ends were trimmed by 5 bases and 6 bases, with 14 bases remaining between them. This CDR3 reads CASSDTRSVNEQFF. CDR3 in DNA: TGTGCCAGCAGCGACACTAGGAGCGTCAATGAGCAGTTCTTC.

The chain combines TRBV5-1 with TRBJ2-3; the match to TRBD2 covers 9 bases. V was clipped by 4 bases and J by 4 bases; unmatched bases: 4. Germline V gene lookup returns CDR1 SGHRS and CDR2 YFSETQ. This CDR3 is 14 amino acids long. The CDR3 loop reads CASSQGLASDTQYF. The CDR3 DNA is TGCGCCAGCAGCCAGGGACTAGCCTCAGATACGCAGTATTTT.

The chain joins TRBV15 to TRBJ1-1; the D is unclear. V was pared by 0 bases and J by 1 base, with 9 bases between. Per germline, CDR1 LNHNV and CDR2 YYDKDF (reference sequence). CDR3 length: 15 residues. The CDR3 DNA is TGTGCCACCAGCAGAGATGTTATTGGGAACACTGAAGCTTTCTTT. It codes for CATSRDVIGNTEAFF.

The V gene is TRBV21-1, the J gene TRBJ2-7; the D call TRBD1 from the table was never checked on the DNA. TRBV21-1 is classified as a pseudogene. The CDR3 loop spans 11 amino acids. The CDR3 is CASSKNRVLYF. The CDR3 nucleotides are TGTGCCAGCAGCAAGAACAGGGTGCTCTACTTC.

The rearrangement links TRBV10-3 to TRBJ2-3, with TRBD2 matching 10 bases. The CDR3 is 16 residues long. V was clipped by 9 bases and J by 1 base; unmatched bases: 10. Looked up from germline, CDR1 is ENHRY and CDR2 is SYGVKD. The CDR3 loop is CAIESLAGGRTDTQYF. Here the CDR3 DNA reads TGTGCCATTGAATCATTAGCGGGAGGACGCACAGATACGCAGTATTTT.